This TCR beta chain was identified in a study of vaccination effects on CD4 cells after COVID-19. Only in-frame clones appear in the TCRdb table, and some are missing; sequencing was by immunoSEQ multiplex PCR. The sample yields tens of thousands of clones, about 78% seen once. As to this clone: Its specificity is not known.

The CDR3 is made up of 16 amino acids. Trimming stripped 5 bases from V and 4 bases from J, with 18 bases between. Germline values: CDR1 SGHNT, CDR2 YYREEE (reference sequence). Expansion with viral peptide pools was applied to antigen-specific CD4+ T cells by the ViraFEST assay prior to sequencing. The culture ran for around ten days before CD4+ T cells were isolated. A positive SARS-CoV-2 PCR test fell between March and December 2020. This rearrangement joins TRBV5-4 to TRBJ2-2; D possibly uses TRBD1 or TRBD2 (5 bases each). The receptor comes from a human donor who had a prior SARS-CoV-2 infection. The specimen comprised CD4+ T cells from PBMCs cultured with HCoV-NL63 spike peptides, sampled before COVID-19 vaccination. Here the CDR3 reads CASRTAQGRFTGELFF. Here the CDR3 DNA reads TGTGCCAGCAGAACGGCCCAGGGACGCTTCACCGGGGAGCTGTTTTTT.